The table lists the clone carrying this TCR beta chain with a few counts. Within the sample, other DNA sequences also encode this same CDR3. Unmatched junction bases numbered 7, after V lost 0 bases and J lost 8 bases. The CDR3 loop spans 16 amino acids. Germline V gene lookup returns CDR1 MNHEY and CDR2 SVGAGI. Authors' processing steps: For nucleated cells, counts were estimated from reference gene primer amplification. The data were produced by immunoSEQ multiplex PCR, yet TCRdb's version contains in-frame clones alone and is incomplete. That table gives V, J and clone size, and the DNA gave D and trimming. The sample shows around 95,000 clones, about nine tenths of them seen only once. This specimen belongs to a study of blood T cell repertoires in COVID-19. Overall study context: Donors in the United States, Italy and Spain gave samples during acute or convalescent COVID-19. Sources were T cells, B-cell-depleted T cells, or PBMCs; the material itself was cDNA or gDNA.

The clonotype originates from a man aged 50-60 years with acute or convalescent COVID-19. The source material was peripheral blood. The chain couples TRBV6-5 to TRBJ1-4; TRBD1 aligns across 9 bases. CDR3 DNA: TGTGCCAGCAGTTACTCGTTGGGACAGGGTGGAGAAAAACTGTTTTTT. Protein: CASSYSLGQGGEKLFF.